These 4 T cell receptor beta chains were all obtained from the same sample, sequenced in a study of cytomegalovirus exposure and HLA in healthy donors. Primers: 60 Vbeta forward and 13 Jbeta reverse. Sequencing used immunoSEQ multiplex PCR; TCRdb keeps in-frame clones, though not all of them. The profile covers more than 95,000 clones, with 70% to 85% appearing a single time and 2.5% to 3.5% taken by the ten largest. The sample comprised PBMCs. The receptor set was obtained from a woman aged 50 to 60 in good health and CMV-seronegative.

The chain employs TRBV9 and TRBJ1-1; D gene unclear. V lost 0 bases and J lost 3, with 9 bases in between. The CDR3 sequence is 14 residues long. Per germline, CDR1 SGDLS and CDR2 YYNGEE. In DNA form, the CDR3 reads TGTGCCAGCAGCGTAGACACATCCTACACTGAAGCTTTCTTT. Protein product: CASSVDTSYTEAFF.

This chain uses TRBV7-2 with TRBJ2-3; maybe TRBD2 (6 bases). The CDR3 loop spans 15 amino acids. Germline assignment: CDR1 SGHTA and CDR2 FQGNSA. Trimming left V 8 bases short and J 3 bases short, with 18 bases between. The CDR3, as DNA: TGTGCCAGCTTATTTGGGGGGACTGTAACAGATACGCAGTATTTT. Protein product: CASLFGGTVTDTQYF.

As DNA, the CDR3 is TGTGCCTGGGATACCACCGGCGGGAATACGCAGTATTTT. This gives the protein CAWDTTGGNTQYF. The rearrangement links TRBV30 to TRBJ2-3; the D gene is possibly TRBD2 (6 bases). There are 13 residues in the CDR3. CDR1 and CDR2 from the germline V gene are GTSNPN and SVGIG (reference sequence). V gave up 5 bases and J gave up 7 bases, with 16 bases separating them.

The rearrangement links TRBV7-2 to TRBJ2-5; TRBD2 matches 8 bases. Germline V gene lookup returns CDR1 SGHTA and CDR2 FQGNSA. V lost 6 bases and J lost 5; bases outside the gene matches: 5. The CDR3 totals 13 residues. The CDR3 DNA reads as TGTGCCAGCAGAATAGCGGGGTCGGAGACCCAGTACTTC. It encodes CASRIAGSETQYF.